Following are 25 T cell receptor beta chains from one sample sequenced in a study of vaccination and CD4 T cells after COVID-19. The antigens for these receptors are not known. The Oncomine TCR Beta short-read assay generated sequence data from the DNA of cultured CD4+ T cells. TCRdb reanalysed the PCR reads using MiXCR and keeps one entry per CDR3 protein. The sample holds 9,100 or so distinct CDR3 sequences; approximately 37% are singletons and the top ten take more than 25%. Treatment given: roughly 10-day PBMC culture with coronavirus spike peptide pools or control peptides (ViraFEST assay). An unexposed donor provided the CD4+ T cells, which were collected before the COVID-19 pandemic (2011-2018). Input material: CD4+ T cells from blood, cultured in vitro. These receptors all stem from a human donor in good health.

The chain is built from TRBV10-1 and TRBJ1-1, with 8 positions matching TRBD1. The CDR3 extends over 14 amino acids. The V and J ends lost 5 bases and 2 bases, in that order; junction bases with no gene match: 4. The germline V gene encodes CDR1 WNHNN and CDR2 SYGVQD (reference sequence). Here the CDR3 DNA reads TGCGCCAGCAGTTTTGGGACAGGTAACACTGAAGCTTTCTTT. As protein: CASSFGTGNTEAFF.

This clonotype is judged medium-sized. This rearrangement joins TRBV20-1 to TRBJ1-5, with TRBD1 matching 7 bases. J was trimmed by 5 bases and V by 5 bases; bases with no gene match: 9. CDR3 size: 14 residues. CDR1 and CDR2 (germline): DFQATT, SNEGSKA (reference sequence). The CDR3 nucleotides are TGCAGTGCTCCTGAACCGGGACAGTATCAGCCCCAGCATTTT. This gives the protein CSAPEPGQYQPQHF.

The gene calls are TRBV10-3 and TRBJ1-5, with 8 bases fitting TRBD1. J lost 3 bases, V lost 7 bases, and 5 bases had no gene match. The CDR3 length is 14 residues. CDR1 and CDR2 (germline): ENHRY, SYGVKD. CDR3 in DNA: TGTGCCATCACGACAGGGGTATACAATCAGCCCCAGCATTTT. This sequence encodes CAITTGVYNQPQHF.

This clonotype has just a few counts. The chain couples TRBV20-1 to TRBJ2-5, with a possible D match to TRBD1 (6 bases). The V end was cut by 2 bases, the J end by 3 bases, with 7 bases between. CDR3 length: 12 residues. CDR1 DFQATT and CDR2 SNEGSKA come from the germline V gene (reference sequence). The CDR3 loop reads CSARPGEETQYF. CDR3 DNA: TGCAGTGCTAGACCAGGGGAAGAGACCCAGTACTTC.

On this clonotype: At one end, the junction sequence differs from germline, possibly due to a read error. V usage is TRBV7-8 and J usage is TRBJ1-1; unclear D gene. The CDR3 covers 14 residues. Germline lookup yields CDR1 SGHVS and CDR2 FQNEAQ. CDR3 DNA: TGTGCCAGCAGCTTTGCCCGTGGGAACGCTGAAGCTTTCTTT. Its translation: CASSFARGNAEAFF.

This clonotype has just a few counts. V and J are TRBV6-4 and TRBJ1-2, with 9 bases aligning to TRBD1. The CDR3 runs to 15 residues. Trimming cost V 2 bases and J 7 bases; bases outside gene matches: 8. In germline, CDR1 is MRHNA, CDR2 SNTAGT. CDR3 sequence: CASSDRSLGQGGYTF. The CDR3 region has the DNA TGTGCCAGCAGTGACCGCAGCTTGGGACAGGGTGGCTACACCTTC.

This clonotype appeared a few times. V is TRBV6-4 and J is TRBJ1-1; D unclear. Germline V gives CDR1 MRHNA, CDR2 SNTAGT. The CDR3 spans 15 residues. V lost 6 bases, J lost 7 bases, and 21 bases lay in between. This chain's CDR3 is CASSPSVRQAREAFF. DNA for the CDR3: TGTGCCAGCAGCCCTAGCGTCCGGCAGGCCCGTGAAGCTTTCTTT.

This clonotype has just a few counts. DNA for the CDR3: TGTGCCAGCAGCTTCAGTCAGGGTCCGAGGGCAAACTATGGCTACACCTTC. This sequence encodes CASSFSQGPRANYGYTF. The V call is TRBV5-8, the J call TRBJ1-2; D may be TRBD1 (5 bases). V shed 2 bases and J shed 2 bases, with 19 bases lying between them. Looked up from germline, CDR1 is SGHTS and CDR2 is YDEGEE. This CDR3 has 17 amino acids.

The genes are TRBV5-6 and TRBJ2-3; 8 bases align to TRBD1. Germline V lookup: CDR1 SGHDT, CDR2 YYEEEE. The CDR3 consists of 15 residues. The ends lost 0 bases at V and 6 bases at J; junction bases unmatched: 6. The DNA of the CDR3 is TGTGCCAGCAGCTTGGTAACAGGGGGACGGGATACGCAGTATTTT. Translating it yields CASSLVTGGRDTQYF.

The rearrangement joins TRBV27 to TRBJ1-1, with 7 bases aligning to TRBD1. CDR3 length: 17 residues. Germline CDR1 reads MNHEY; CDR2 reads SMNVEV (reference sequence). The trim removed 3 bases at V and 1 base at J, leaving 11 bases unmatched. CDR3 residues: CASSFKQGSLWNTEAFF. Written as DNA, the CDR3 is TGTGCCAGCAGTTTTAAACAGGGGTCCCTGTGGAACACTGAAGCTTTCTTT.

The V call is TRBV6-4, the J call TRBJ2-1; 16 nucleotides agree with TRBD2. Germline V CDR1 and CDR2: MRHNA, SNTAGT. The CDR3 consists of 16 residues. The V segment lost 4 bases and the J segment 6 bases; nucleotides outside the gene matches: 3. The CDR3 DNA sequence: TGTGCCAGCAGTGTTGGGACTAGCGGGGGGGCCAATGAGCAGTTCTTC. Its translation is CASSVGTSGGANEQFF.

This chain joins TRBV20-1 and TRBJ2-1, with TRBD2 matching 11 bases. The CDR3 consists of 16 residues. Germline V lookup: CDR1 DFQATT, CDR2 SNEGSKA (reference sequence). J gave up 0 bases and V 5 bases, and 6 bases lay outside the gene matches. Here the CDR3 reads CSASGTSGVSYNEQFF. CDR3 coding DNA: TGCAGTGCTTCTGGGACTAGCGGAGTCTCCTACAATGAGCAGTTCTTC.

J is TRBJ2-2 and V is TRBV7-7; possible D gene TRBD2, 6 bases. This CDR3 is built from 14 residues. Trimming cost V 1 base and J 7 bases, with 10 bases left between them. Germline V gene lookup returns CDR1 SSHAT and CDR2 FNYEAQ (reference sequence). The CDR3 protein is CASSLELADGELFF. CDR3 sequence (DNA): TGTGCCAGCAGCTTAGAATTAGCGGACGGGGAGCTGTTTTTT.

The chain is built from TRBV19 and TRBJ2-3, with D perhaps TRBD2 (5 bases). The ends were cut back, 10 bases at V and 2 bases at J, with 19 bases in the middle. Looked up from germline, CDR1 is LNHDA and CDR2 is SQIVND (reference sequence). The CDR3 runs 15 residues. The CDR3 DNA reads as TGTGCCACCTCATCATCGACTACCATCACAGATACGCAGTATTTT. This sequence encodes CATSSSTTITDTQYF.

V and J are TRBV2 and TRBJ2-7, with unresolved D. The V gene's germline CDR1 is SNHLY and CDR2 FYNNEI. V dropped 4 bases and J dropped 4 bases, with 5 bases sitting between them. The length of the CDR3 is 11 residues. Here the CDR3 DNA reads TGTGCCAGCAGTGGGATGTACGAGCAGTACTTC. This sequence encodes CASSGMYEQYF.

In its sample, this clonotype was seen a few times. The V gene is TRBV5-5, the J gene TRBJ1-1; D unclear. The length of the CDR3 is 14 residues. V was shortened by 2 bases and J by 0 bases, with 8 bases between the two germline ends. Germline V gene sequence: CDR1 SGHKS, CDR2 YYEKEE (reference sequence). The chain's CDR3 is CASSLPGLNTEAFF. In DNA, the CDR3 is TGTGCCAGCAGCTTACCTGGCCTGAACACTGAAGCTTTCTTT.

This clonotype was detected only once. The V call is TRBV20-1, the J call TRBJ2-1, with D unresolved. The germline gives CDR1 DFQATT, CDR2 SNEGSKA (reference sequence). V was shortened by 3 bases and J by 5 bases, with 5 bases between the two germline ends. The CDR3 loop spans 11 amino acids. The CDR3 sequence: CSASLHNEQFF. The CDR3 bases are TGCAGTGCTAGCCTCCACAATGAGCAGTTCTTC.

J is TRBJ1-5 and V is TRBV2, with unresolved D. V was pared by 0 bases and J by 5 bases, with 8 bases between. The CDR3 runs to 14 residues. Germline V gives CDR1 SNHLY, CDR2 FYNNEI. CDR3 loop: CASSEALSDQPQHF. CDR3 coding DNA: TGTGCCAGCAGTGAAGCGCTGAGTGATCAGCCCCAGCATTTT.

This clonotype was counted a few times. The CDR3 region is CASSYFQGPRVTIWETQYF. The CDR3 coding sequence is TGTGCCAGCAGTTATTTCCAGGGGCCTCGGGTAACCATTTGGGAGACCCAGTACTTC. This sequence joins TRBV27 and TRBJ2-5, with D possibly matching TRBD1 (6 bases). Germline V gene lookup returns CDR1 MNHEY and CDR2 SMNVEV (reference sequence). Between the trimmed V and J ends, which lost 4 bases and 5 bases, there was a span of 29 bases. The CDR3 runs 19 residues.

The chain employs TRBV19 and TRBJ1-5; D gene ambiguous. V lost 4 bases, J lost 6 bases, and 13 bases lay in between. The CDR3 totals 14 residues. Germline-derived CDR1 and CDR2 are LNHDA and SQIVND (reference sequence). CDR3 sequence: CASSRRQDGQPQHF. For the CDR3, the DNA is TGTGCCAGTAGTAGGCGTCAGGATGGTCAGCCCCAGCATTTT. Filled out from reference TRBV19 and TRBJ1-5, the complete variable domain reads DGGITQSPKYLFRKEGQNVTLSCEQNLNHDAMYWYRQDPGQGLRLIYYSQIVNDFQKGDIAEGYSVSREKKESFPLTVTSAQKNPTAFYLCASSRRQDGQPQHFGDGTRLSIL.

On this clonotype itself: One end of the junction does not line up with germline, which may come from a read error. V gene TRBV6-1 combines with J gene TRBJ1-5; D may be TRBD1 (6 bases). The CDR3 is 15 residues long. In germline, CDR1 is MNHNS, CDR2 SASEGT. The CDR3 is CTSSKDSYSNQPQHF. The CDR3 region has the DNA TGTACCAGCAGCAAGGACAGCTATAGCAATCAGCCCCAGCATTTT.

This clonotype showed up just a few times. V is TRBV27 and J is TRBJ1-5, with D maybe TRBD1 (6 bases). The CDR3 sequence is 18 residues long. Trimming removed 6 bases at V and 0 bases at J, with 21 bases between. CDR1 and CDR2 (germline): MNHEY, SMNVEV (reference sequence). For the CDR3, the DNA is TGTGCCAGCAGCTACCGTGGGGGGGCTCTCTATAGCAATCAGCCCCAGCATTTT. It encodes CASSYRGGALYSNQPQHF.

Here the CDR3 reads CASSTGLDEQFF. The CDR3 DNA sequence: TGTGCCAGCAGTACGGGGTTGGATGAGCAGTTCTTC. The chain joins TRBV6-1 to TRBJ2-1, with D maybe TRBD2 (5 bases). The CDR3 spans 12 residues. V lost 5 bases and J lost 8, with 10 bases in between. CDR1 is MNHNS and CDR2 is SASEGT in the germline V gene.

A few counts support this clonotype. The CDR3, as DNA: TGTGCCATCATGACGACAGGCCTTAACTATGGCTACACCTTC. It is translated as CAIMTTGLNYGYTF. The chain uses TRBV10-3 and TRBJ1-2; D perhaps matches TRBD1 (6 bases). The CDR3 runs to 14 residues. The V end was cut by 7 bases, the J end by 1 base, with 13 bases between. Germline V lookup: CDR1 ENHRY, CDR2 SYGVKD.

There are a few counts of this clonotype. The CDR3: CASSLGRRLGNTIYF. The CDR3 DNA follows: TGTGCCAGCAGCTTGGGACGGCGACTGGGCAACACCATATATTTT. The J gene is TRBJ1-3, the V gene TRBV7-2; D is possibly TRBD1 (5 bases). Looked up from germline, CDR1 is SGHTA and CDR2 is FQGNSA. V was cut by 3 bases and J by 7 bases, with 16 bases left in between. CDR3 length equals 15 residues.